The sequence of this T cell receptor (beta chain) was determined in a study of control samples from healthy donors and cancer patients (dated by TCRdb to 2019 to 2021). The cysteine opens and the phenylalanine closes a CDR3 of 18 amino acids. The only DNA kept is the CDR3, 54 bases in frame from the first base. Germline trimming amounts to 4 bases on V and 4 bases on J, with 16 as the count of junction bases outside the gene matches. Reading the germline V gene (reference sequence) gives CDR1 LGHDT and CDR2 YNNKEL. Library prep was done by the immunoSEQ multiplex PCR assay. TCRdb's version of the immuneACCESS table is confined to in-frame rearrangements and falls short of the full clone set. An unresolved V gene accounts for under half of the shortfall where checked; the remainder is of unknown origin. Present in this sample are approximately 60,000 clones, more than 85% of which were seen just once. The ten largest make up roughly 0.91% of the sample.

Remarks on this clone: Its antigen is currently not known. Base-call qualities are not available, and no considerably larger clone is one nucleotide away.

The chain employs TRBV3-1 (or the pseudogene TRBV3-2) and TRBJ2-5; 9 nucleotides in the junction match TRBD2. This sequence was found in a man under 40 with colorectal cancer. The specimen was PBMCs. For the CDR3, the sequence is CASSPRVAGVPGIETQYF. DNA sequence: TGTGCCAGCAGCCCCCGGGTAGCGGGGGTTCCGGGGATAGAGACCCAGTACTTC.